This T cell receptor (beta chain) was recorded in a study of cytomegalovirus exposure and HLA in healthy donors. The CDR3 is 13 amino acids. The germline CDR1 and CDR2 sequences are SEHNR and FQNEAQ (reference sequence). V was pared by 5 bases and J by 6 bases, with 3 bases of the junction left unmatched. Sequencing was performed with immunoSEQ multiplex PCR; in TCRdb, only in-frame clones are kept and a portion is missing. The table shows under 200,000 clones, with roughly nine tenths occurring only once. A remark on this clone: As yet, its antigen is unknown.

Points from the study as a whole: Confirmation was obtained in vitro that a few CMV-associated chains are specific for CMV antigens. It was reported that the classifier diagnosed cytomegalovirus status with high specificity and sensitivity in both the original and validation cohorts.

The receptor was derived from a woman in her twenties or thirties in good health and CMV-seronegative. Source material: PBMCs. The V call is TRBV7-9, the J call TRBJ2-7, with TRBD1 matching 11 bases. CDR3 sequence (DNA): TGTGCCAGCAGCATGGGGACAGGGGGCGAGCAGTACTTC. Translated, it gives CASSMGTGGEQYF.